This T cell receptor (beta chain) was recorded in a study of blood T cell repertoires in COVID-19. The overall study: Material from acute and convalescent COVID-19 was sourced from the United States, Italy and Spain. The analysed material was cDNA or gDNA that came from T cells, B-cell-depleted T cells, or PBMCs.

The participants were between roughly 18 and 100 years old and came from 24 US areas. The authors' processing: By means of reference gene primer amplification, nucleated cell counts were estimated. Data came from immunoSEQ multiplex PCR; TCRdb stores just in-frame clones and leaves some out. The DNA gave D and trimming, while V, J and clone size come from that table. The sample records 270,000 or so clones, 88% being singletons. Germline CDR1 reads MNHNY; CDR2 reads SVGAGI (reference sequence). V was trimmed by 7 bases and J by 0 bases, leaving 7 bases between them. This CDR3 has 13 residues. The chain recombines TRBV6-6 with TRBJ2-1, with a weak D call TRBD1 (6 bases). Sequences were obtained from PBMCs or T cells enriched from blood (not recorded which). This clonotype was sampled from a woman aged 40 to 50 with acute COVID-19. CDR3 sequence: CASTRGSYNEQFF. CDR3 coding DNA: TGTGCCAGCACCAGGGGCTCCTACAATGAGCAGTTCTTC.